This T cell receptor (beta chain) was profiled in a study of blood T cells in healthy people across ages. Whole-study findings and limits: Age advanced and TCR beta diversity per million T cells fell, roughly linearly. Comparison with aged donors showed that long-lived donors had more naive CD4+ cells and higher diversity. Using unsorted PBMCs precluded a conclusive naive versus antigen-experienced comparison.

Primed by a sample-barcoded 5' primer and a J-beta primer mix, a second PCR proceeded for 7 to 11 cycles. The authors tagged each cDNA molecule using a template-switch adaptor with 12 random nucleotides. TCRdb recomputed calls from the 5' RACE reads with MiXCR, one row per CDR3 protein. The sample lists 1.2 million to 1.5 million distinct CDR3 sequences; approximately 59% were seen once. In the case of this clonotype: The antigen is undetermined.

The V gene's germline CDR1 is SGHAT and CDR2 FQNNGV. V lost 11 bases, J lost 3 bases, and 24 bases lay in between. The CDR3 covers 16 residues. The receptor comes from a man between 18 and 35 years old in good health. Sequenced input: blood. The chain carries TRBV11-2 and TRBJ2-3; D might be TRBD2 (7 bases). The CDR3 loop is CADSPVGGGLTDTQYF. The DNA of the CDR3 is TGTGCCGACAGCCCGGTAGGGGGGGGGCTGACAGATACGCAGTATTTT. Combining the CDR3 with reference TRBV11-2 and TRBJ2-3 gives the whole variable domain EAGVAQSPRYKIIEKRQSVAFWCNPISGHATLYWYQQILGQGPKLLIQFQNNGVVDDSQLPKDRFSAERLKGVDSTLKIQPAKLEDSAVYLCADSPVGGGLTDTQYFGPGTRLTVL.